These 10 T cell receptor beta chains came from one sample sequenced in a study of blood T cell repertoires in COVID-19. Only in-frame clones appear in the TCRdb table, and some are missing; sequencing was by immunoSEQ multiplex PCR. The top ten clones hold 1.2% of a sample with a few hundred thousand clones, about 89% of them seen once. The sequenced sample consisted of PBMCs or T cells enriched from blood (not recorded which). These receptors originate from a human donor in a cohort exposed to, infected with or recovered from COVID-19 (not recorded which). The donor label of this sample is uncertain.

CDR3 nucleotide sequence: TGTGCCAGCACGAGGGACAGATATAATTCACCCCTCCACTTT. This translates into CASTRDRYNSPLHF. This chain links TRBV2 with TRBJ1-6, with TRBD1 matching 7 bases. Trimming at V came to 7 bases and at J to 4 bases, leaving 4 bases not matched to a gene. This CDR3 contains 14 residues. Germline CDR1 and CDR2: SNHLY and FYNNEI.

The genes are TRBV5-4 and TRBJ1-2; no clear D. The CDR3 consists of 13 residues. Germline CDR1 reads SGHNT; CDR2 reads YYREEE (reference sequence). V was trimmed by 0 bases and J by 7 bases, leaving 10 bases between them. CDR3 nucleotides: TGTGCCAGCAGCTTGGCCTTGACTGCTGGCTACACCTTC. Protein: CASSLALTAGYTF.

The chain links TRBV3-1 (or the pseudogene TRBV3-2) to TRBJ1-2, with 9 bases fitting TRBD1. V lost 0 bases, J lost 4 bases, and 9 bases stayed unmatched. Germline CDR1 reads LGHDT; CDR2 reads YNNKEL (reference sequence). The CDR3 runs 17 residues. CDR3 coding DNA: TGTGCCAGCAGCCAAGAGGGACAGGGACTTTACCTCTATGGCTACACCTTC. Protein product: CASSQEGQGLYLYGYTF.

The CDR3 coding sequence is TGTGCCAGCAGTTTACTACAGGGTGGCACTGAAGCTTTCTTT. Protein sequence: CASSLLQGGTEAFF. This chain connects TRBV28 to TRBJ1-1, with a tentative D call TRBD1 (6 bases). The CDR3 loop spans 14 amino acids. The germline V gene has CDR1 MDHEN and CDR2 SYDVKM. With 2 bases removed from V and 4 bases from J, the gap between germline ends came to 11 bases. Filled out from reference TRBV28 and TRBJ1-1, the complete variable domain reads DVKVTQSSRYLVKRTGEKVFLECVQDMDHENMFWYRQDPGLGLRLIYFSYDVKMKEKGDIPEGYSVSREKKERFSLILESASTNQTSMYLCASSLLQGGTEAFFGQGTRLTVV.

The rearrangement joins TRBV7-3 to TRBJ2-1, with D possibly matching TRBD1 (5 bases). Germline CDR1 SGHTA, CDR2 FQGTGA. The CDR3 runs 15 residues. Trimming pared 5 bases from V and 1 base from J, leaving 12 bases between. CDR3 residues: CASSPGLLSYNEQFF. DNA of the CDR3: TGTGCCAGCAGCCCAGGGCTATTATCCTACAATGAGCAGTTCTTC.

This rearrangement joins TRBV6-2 or TRBV6-3 to TRBJ1-6, with 7 bases identical to TRBD1. The CDR3 is 17 residues long. After removal of 6 bases from V and 12 bases from J, the junction contained 20 bases not matched to a gene. Looked up from germline, CDR1 is MNHEY and CDR2 is SVGEGT. In nucleotides, the CDR3 is TGTGCCAGCAGCATGGGACGACAGGGTGGTTTCCGGATACCCCTCCACTTT. It yields the protein CASSMGRQGGFRIPLHF.

The J gene is TRBJ2-5, the V gene TRBV19; 9 nucleotides align to TRBD2. The CDR3 contains 14 residues. After removal of 3 bases from V and 3 bases from J, the junction contained 2 bases not matched to a gene. Germline CDR1 reads LNHDA; CDR2 reads SQIVND (reference sequence). For the CDR3, the DNA is TGTGCCAGTAGTATGACTAGCGGTAAAGAGACCCAGTACTTC. As protein: CASSMTSGKETQYF.

This chain uses TRBV7-2 with TRBJ1-2; 8 positions match TRBD1. The CDR3 length is 16 residues. Losses at the gene ends were 6 bases for V and 3 bases for J; bases not matched to a gene: 12. Germline-derived CDR1 and CDR2 are SGHTA and FQGNSA. As DNA, the CDR3 is TGTGCCAGCAGTCAACGGACAGGGTTGTTAGACTATGGCTACACCTTC. Translation: CASSQRTGLLDYGYTF.

In its sample, this clone was seen once. The genes are TRBV18 and TRBJ2-7; TRBD1 aligns across 10 bases. Trimming at V came to 2 bases and at J to 1 base, leaving 8 bases not matched to a gene. This CDR3 region has 17 residues. CDR1 and CDR2 from the germline V gene are KGHSH and LQKENI. CDR3 region: CASSPEFGTGVSYEQYF. In nucleotides, the CDR3 is TGTGCCAGCTCACCAGAATTCGGGACAGGGGTTTCCTACGAGCAGTACTTC.

The J gene is TRBJ2-7, the V gene TRBV7-2; TRBD2 aligns across 9 bases. Unmatched junction bases numbered 1, after V lost 1 base and J lost 3 bases. The CDR3 runs 14 residues. The germline CDR1 and CDR2 sequences are SGHTA and FQGNSA. Here the CDR3 DNA reads TGTGCCAGCAGCTTAGATAGCGGGGGCTACGAGCAGTACTTC. Its translation is CASSLDSGGYEQYF.